This passage covers 22 T cell receptor beta chains from one sample sequenced in a study of STAT5B mutations in CD4+ large granular lymphocyte leukemia. Produced via immunoSEQ multiplex PCR; TCRdb's table is partial and in-frame only. The sample holds tens of thousands of clones, 65% to 90% seen once. Sequencing was done on a sample of CD4+ T cells from blood buffy coats. Receptors originate from a human donor in good health.

The chain uses TRBV28 and TRBJ1-2; D possibly corresponds to TRBD1 (5 bases). CDR3 length: 13 residues. V lost 1 base and J lost 8, with 11 bases in between. The V gene's germline CDR1 is MDHEN and CDR2 SYDVKM. In nucleotides, the CDR3 is TGTGCCAGCAGTTTATACGGAAACAGGGGCTACACCTTC. It encodes CASSLYGNRGYTF.

The rearrangement uses TRBV19 and TRBJ1-5, with 10 nucleotides matching TRBD1. The CDR3 has 18 amino acids. Germline CDR1 reads LNHDA; CDR2 reads SQIVND (reference sequence). V lost 6 bases and J lost 0; bases outside the gene matches: 11. The CDR3 loop reads CASRPGQGFWDSNQPQHF. For the CDR3, the DNA is TGTGCCAGTAGACCGGGACAGGGGTTTTGGGATAGCAATCAGCCCCAGCATTTT.

The V gene is TRBV6-1, the J gene TRBJ1-5; 8 bases are a match to TRBD1. CDR3 length equals 15 residues. After removal of 5 bases from V and 3 bases from J, the junction contained 6 bases not matched to a gene. Germline-derived CDR1 and CDR2 are MNHNS and SASEGT. The DNA for the CDR3 is TGTGCCAGCAGTCTTCAGACAGGGGTCAATCAGCCCCAGCATTTT. Protein product: CASSLQTGVNQPQHF.

The chain uses TRBV5-6 and TRBJ2-7, with a tentative D call TRBD1 (5 bases). CDR1 is SGHDT and CDR2 is YYEEEE in the germline V gene. V dropped 3 bases and J dropped 2 bases, with 21 bases sitting between them. This CDR3 is 17 amino acids long. CDR3 in DNA: TGTGCCAGCAGCTCCTTCAACCAGGGTCTTATAGCCTACGAGCAGTACGTC. It is translated as CASSSFNQGLIAYEQYV.

The chain uses TRBV7-8 and TRBJ2-5; TRBD2 matches at 8 bases. Losses at the gene ends were 6 bases for V and 0 bases for J; bases not matched to a gene: 3. This CDR3 is 14 amino acids long. Looked up from germline, CDR1 is SGHVS and CDR2 is FQNEAQ. The DNA of the CDR3 is TGTGCCAGCAGGGGCGGGAGGTACCAAGAGACCCAGTACTTC. It yields the protein CASRGGRYQETQYF. The full variable domain, completed using reference TRBV7-8 and TRBJ2-5, is GAGVSQSPRYKVAKRGQDVALRCDPISGHVSLFWYQQALGQGPEFLTYFQNEAQLDKSGLPSDRFFAERPEGSVSTLKIQRTQQEDSAVYLCASRGGRYQETQYFGPGTRLLVL.

The rearrangement uses TRBV19 and TRBJ1-2; a possible D gene is TRBD1 (6 bases). The V end was cut by 2 bases, the J end by 3 bases, with 10 bases between. The germline V gene has CDR1 LNHDA and CDR2 SQIVND (reference sequence). The CDR3 extends over 14 amino acids. The CDR3 DNA reads as TGTGCCAGTAGTATATCTGGGGGCGACTATGGCTACACCTTC. Translating gives CASSISGGDYGYTF.

V and J are TRBV7-9 and TRBJ1-6; D ambiguous. V was clipped by 4 bases and J by 9 bases, with 10 bases between them. The CDR3 covers 13 residues. Germline CDR1 SEHNR, CDR2 FQNEAQ (reference sequence). CDR3 region: CASSSAGSSPLHF. The CDR3, as DNA: TGTGCCAGCAGCTCCGCCGGAAGTTCACCCCTCCACTTT.

The chain employs TRBV2 and TRBJ1-2, with 9 nucleotides matching TRBD1. CDR3 size: 14 residues. Germline-derived CDR1 and CDR2 are SNHLY and FYNNEI. With V trimmed by 10 bases and J by 1 base, 7 bases remained unmatched. The CDR3 DNA follows: TGTGCCACGAAACGGGGACAGGGTAACTATGGCTACACCTTC. Its protein product is CATKRGQGNYGYTF.

The genes are TRBV5-4 and TRBJ2-3; a weak D match, TRBD2 (6 bases). The CDR3 loop spans 15 amino acids. From germline, CDR1 is SGHNT and CDR2 YYREEE (reference sequence). V was cut by 4 bases and J by 0 bases, with 12 bases left in between. CDR3 DNA: TGTGCCAGCAGCGTACGGGACTTCAGCACAGATACGCAGTATTTT. Protein product: CASSVRDFSTDTQYF.

This sequence joins TRBV2 and TRBJ1-1, with 9 bases that match TRBD1. The germline CDR1 and CDR2 sequences are SNHLY and FYNNEI. V gave up 6 bases and J gave up 10 bases; unmatched junction bases: 9. This CDR3 region has 13 residues. CDR3 sequence reads: CASRESTGGPAFF. CDR3 in DNA: TGTGCCAGCAGAGAATCGACAGGGGGACCAGCTTTCTTT.

This clone showed up just once. This chain uses TRBV27 with TRBJ2-3; D is uncertain. Germline V gene lookup returns CDR1 MNHEY and CDR2 SMNVEV (reference sequence). V was cut by 1 base and J by 1 base, with 9 bases left in between. The CDR3 is 15 amino acids. The CDR3 region has the DNA TGTGCCAGCAGTTTATTGGGGATTGGCACAGATACGCAGTATTTT. Its translation: CASSLLGIGTDTQYF.

The rearrangement uses TRBV5-4 and TRBJ2-2, with a weak D call TRBD1 (5 bases). The ends were cut back, 4 bases at V and 4 bases at J, with 17 bases in the middle. CDR1 is SGHNT, CDR2 YYREEE, per germline (reference sequence). This CDR3 region has 16 residues. The DNA for the CDR3 is TGTGCCAGCAGCCCGAGGTCAGGGAAGAGCACCGGGGAGCTGTTTTTT. It specifies CASSPRSGKSTGELFF. Drawing the rest from reference TRBV5-4 and TRBJ2-2, the complete variable domain is ETGVTQSPTHLIKTRGQQVTLRCSSQSGHNTVSWYQQALGQGPQFIFQYYREEENGRGNFPPRFSGLQFPNYSSELNVNALELDDSALYLCASSPRSGKSTGELFFGEGSRLTVL.

The chain employs TRBV4-2 and TRBJ1-5; unclear D gene. Trimming removed 5 bases at V and 1 base at J, with 9 bases between. This CDR3 region has 14 residues. The germline CDR1 and CDR2 sequences are LGHNA and YNFKEQ. The CDR3 region is CASSIAGSNQPQHF. CDR3 coding DNA: TGTGCCAGCAGCATAGCGGGGAGCAATCAGCCCCAGCATTTT.

The rearrangement joins TRBV28 to TRBJ1-6; perhaps TRBD1 as D (5 bases). Germline assignment: CDR1 MDHEN and CDR2 SYDVKM. CDR3 length: 15 residues. The V end was cut by 9 bases, the J end by 0 bases, with 12 bases between. The CDR3 sequence is CASGGGSSYNSPLHF. In nucleotides, the CDR3 is TGTGCCAGTGGGGGGGGGAGCTCCTATAATTCACCCCTCCACTTT.

The chain recombines TRBV7-2 with TRBJ1-1; TRBD1 is a possible D gene (6 bases). The germline gives CDR1 SGHTA, CDR2 FQGNSA. The V and J ends lost 3 bases and 8 bases respectively, with 10 bases between them. The CDR3 loop spans 12 amino acids. CDR3: CASSFTRGEAFF. The CDR3 nucleotides are TGTGCCAGCAGCTTTACCAGGGGCGAAGCTTTCTTT.

The rearrangement uses TRBV5-8 and TRBJ2-7, with TRBD1 matching 7 bases. From germline, CDR1 is SGHTS and CDR2 YDEGEE. There are 15 residues in the CDR3. J gave up 4 bases and V 0 bases, and 7 bases lay outside the gene matches. CDR3 in DNA: TGTGCCAGCAGCTTGGGAGGGACAGCCAAGTACGAGCAGTACGTC. It translates to CASSLGGTAKYEQYV.

CDR3 residues: CASSLAGRGTQYF. CDR3 DNA: TGTGCCAGCAGCCTTGCCGGTCGCGGGACCCAGTACTTC. This chain connects TRBV13 to TRBJ2-5; D remains unclear. The length of the CDR3 is 13 residues. Trimming stripped 5 bases from V and 7 bases from J, with 14 bases between. The germline V gene encodes CDR1 PRHDT and CDR2 FYEKMQ (reference sequence).

This sequence joins TRBV11-2 and TRBJ2-3; TRBD1 aligns across 7 bases. The CDR3 spans 16 residues. The germline V gene has CDR1 SGHAT and CDR2 FQNNGV. Trimming removed 1 base from V and 1 base from J; junction bases left unmatched: 5. The CDR3 loop reads CASSLGSTGGTDTQYF. The CDR3 region has the DNA TGTGCCAGCAGCTTAGGTAGTACAGGGGGCACAGATACGCAGTATTTT. The full variable domain, in which reference TRBV11-2 and TRBJ2-3 provide the parts outside the CDR3, is EAGVAQSPRYKIIEKRQSVAFWCNPISGHATLYWYQQILGQGPKLLIQFQNNGVVDDSQLPKDRFSAERLKGVDSTLKIQPAKLEDSAVYLCASSLGSTGGTDTQYFGPGTRLTVL.

CDR3 nucleotide sequence: TGTGCCAGCAGCTCTTGGGGAGGGCTGGGGGGGACAGATACGCAGTATTTT. It translates to CASSSWGGLGGTDTQYF. V usage is TRBV7-2 and J usage is TRBJ2-3; 7 positions match TRBD2. Trimming at V came to 4 bases and at J to 3 bases, leaving 13 bases not matched to a gene. This CDR3 has 17 residues. Germline V gene lookup returns CDR1 SGHTA and CDR2 FQGNSA.

The CDR3 loop is CASSPSRGNTEAFF. The CDR3 DNA follows: TGTGCCAGCAGCCCGTCCAGGGGGAACACTGAAGCTTTCTTT. The V gene is TRBV6-4, the J gene TRBJ1-1; D possibly corresponds to TRBD1 (6 bases). The CDR3 consists of 14 residues. V was pared by 6 bases and J by 1 base, with 12 bases between. Germline lookup yields CDR1 MRHNA and CDR2 SNTAGT.

The V gene is TRBV29-1, the J gene TRBJ1-3; D may be TRBD1 (5 bases). The V end was cut by 2 bases, the J end by 3 bases, with 8 bases between. Germline V lookup: CDR1 SQVTM, CDR2 ANQGSEA. CDR3 size: 13 residues. The CDR3 nucleotides are TGCAGCGTTGAAAGGGACGATGGAAACACCATATATTTT. Translating it yields CSVERDDGNTIYF.

V and J are TRBV7-9 and TRBJ1-2, with unresolved D. This CDR3 has 13 residues. Germline values: CDR1 SEHNR, CDR2 FQNEAQ (reference sequence). The ends were cut back, 1 base at V and 7 bases at J, with 10 bases in the middle. The CDR3 loop is CASSLGSGGGYTF. The CDR3 bases are TGTGCCAGCAGCTTAGGTTCCGGTGGTGGCTACACCTTC.